The T cell receptor beta chain under discussion was sequenced for a study of identical twins. This clonotype was seen a single time. TCRdb analysed the 5' RACE reads with MiXCR anew, one entry per CDR3 protein. The table records roughly 1.6 million distinct CDR3 sequences, roughly 35% of them present only once. This CDR3 contains 15 residues. The germline V and J ends were trimmed by 0 bases and 10 bases, with 13 bases remaining between them. Germline V gene data show CDR1 as SNHLY and CDR2 as FYNNEI. Sequencing was performed on cord blood. This TCR was recovered from a newborn girl in good health. The chain has TRBV2 and TRBJ1-6, with D possibly being TRBD1 (5 bases). The CDR3 nucleotides are TGTGCCAGCAGTGAAGCGCTTGCAGGGCGGTCACCCCTCCACTTT. It specifies CASSEALAGRSPLHF.